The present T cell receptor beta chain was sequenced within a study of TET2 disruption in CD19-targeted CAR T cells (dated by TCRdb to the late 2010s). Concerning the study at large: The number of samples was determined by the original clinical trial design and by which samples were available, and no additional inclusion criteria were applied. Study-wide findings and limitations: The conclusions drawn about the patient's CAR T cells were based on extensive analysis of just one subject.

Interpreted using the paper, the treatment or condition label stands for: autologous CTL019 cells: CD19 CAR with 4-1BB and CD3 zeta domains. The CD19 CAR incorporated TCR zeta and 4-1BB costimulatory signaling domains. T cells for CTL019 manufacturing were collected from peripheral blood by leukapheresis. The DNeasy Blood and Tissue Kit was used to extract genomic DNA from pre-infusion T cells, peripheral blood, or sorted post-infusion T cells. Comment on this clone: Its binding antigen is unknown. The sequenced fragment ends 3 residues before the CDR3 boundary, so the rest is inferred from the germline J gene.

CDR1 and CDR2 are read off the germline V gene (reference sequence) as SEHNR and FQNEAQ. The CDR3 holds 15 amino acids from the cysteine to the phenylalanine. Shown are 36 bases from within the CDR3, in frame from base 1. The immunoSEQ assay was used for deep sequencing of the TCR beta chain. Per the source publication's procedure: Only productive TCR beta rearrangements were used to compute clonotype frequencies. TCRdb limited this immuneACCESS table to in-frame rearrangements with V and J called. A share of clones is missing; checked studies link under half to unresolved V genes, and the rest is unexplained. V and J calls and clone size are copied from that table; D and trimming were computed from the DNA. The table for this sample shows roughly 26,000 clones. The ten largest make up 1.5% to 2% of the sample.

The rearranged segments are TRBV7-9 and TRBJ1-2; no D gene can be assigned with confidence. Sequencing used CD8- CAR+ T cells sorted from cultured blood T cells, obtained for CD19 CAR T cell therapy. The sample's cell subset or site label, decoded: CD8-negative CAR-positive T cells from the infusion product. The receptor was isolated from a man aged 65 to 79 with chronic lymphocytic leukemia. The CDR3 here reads CASSPTSSGSYDYTF. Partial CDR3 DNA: TGTGCCAGCAGCCCAACTAGTAGCGGCTCCTACGAC.